The 32 T cell receptor beta chains in this list originate from one sample, sequenced in a study of prognosis after radiotherapy for stage I lung cancer. CDR3 of TCR beta was amplified from genomic DNA via a two-round multiplex PCR. For every TRBV and TRBJ gene, a specific primer was used in first-round PCR. TCRdb processed the multiplex PCR reads anew with MiXCR; each CDR3 protein has one entry. The repertoire holds over 11,000 distinct CDR3 sequences, with 25% to 30% as singletons. Sequences were derived from PBMCs, sampled before or after stereotactic body radiation therapy (not recorded which). Receptors were obtained from a donor aged 50 or older with non-small cell lung cancer.

By proportion, this clonotype is medium-sized. The chain uses TRBV19 and TRBJ2-5, with TRBD1 matching over 9 bases. The CDR3 length is 14 residues. Germline V gene sequence: CDR1 LNHDA, CDR2 SQIVND (reference sequence). V gave up 6 bases and J gave up 4 bases; unmatched junction bases: 6. The CDR3 sequence is CASSTWTGVETQYF. The DNA of the CDR3 is TGTGCCAGTAGCACGTGGACAGGGGTAGAGACCCAGTACTTC.

By frequency in the sample, this clonotype is medium-sized (0.01 to 0.1%). The rearrangement uses TRBV9 and TRBJ2-1; 7 bases match TRBD1. V lost 7 bases and J lost 6; bases outside the gene matches: 13. The CDR3 runs to 15 residues. CDR1 SGDLS and CDR2 YYNGEE come from the germline V gene. This CDR3 reads CASSQGMGMVNEQFF. The CDR3 region has the DNA TGTGCCAGCTCACAGGGGATGGGAATGGTCAATGAGCAGTTCTTC. The whole variable domain, remainder taken from reference TRBV9 and TRBJ2-1, is DSGVTQTPKHLITATGQRVTLRCSPRSGDLSVYWYQQSLDQGLQFLIQYYNGEERAKGNILERFSAQQFPDLHSELNLSSLELGDSALYFCASSQGMGMVNEQFFGPGTRLTVL.

This clonotype occurred many times. V and J are TRBV5-1 and TRBJ2-3; D tentatively reads TRBD1 or TRBD2 (7 bases each). CDR3 length: 16 residues. Between the trimmed V and J ends, which lost 0 bases and 5 bases, there was a span of 16 bases. The germline CDR1 and CDR2 sequences are SGHRS and YFSETQ. The CDR3 protein is CASSLGGGGPGDTQYF. The DNA of the CDR3 is TGCGCCAGCAGCTTGGGGGGAGGGGGCCCGGGAGATACGCAGTATTTT. The full variable domain, completed using reference TRBV5-1 and TRBJ2-3, is KAGVTQTPRYLIKTRGQQVTLSCSPISGHRSVSWYQQTPGQGLQFLFEYFSETQRNKGNFPGRFSGRQFSNSRSEMNVSTLELGDSALYLCASSLGGGGPGDTQYFGPGTRLTVL.

This clonotype has ten or more counts. The chain recombines TRBV24-1 with TRBJ2-1; the match to TRBD2 covers 9 bases. This CDR3 comprises 16 residues. The V gene's germline CDR1 is KGHDR and CDR2 SFDVKD. The junction had 9 bases not matched to a gene; V was cut back by 2 bases and J by 8 bases. CDR3 sequence (DNA): TGTGCCACCAGTGATTCTCTAGCGGGAACCAAGGATGAGCAGTTCTTC. Its translation is CATSDSLAGTKDEQFF.

At least ten counts were recorded for this clonotype. The chain uses TRBV6-5 and TRBJ1-1; perhaps TRBD1 as D (5 bases). Germline V lookup: CDR1 MNHEY, CDR2 SVGAGI. CDR3 length: 14 residues. V lost 2 bases and J 0 bases, leaving 7 bases between the germline ends. The CDR3 coding sequence is TGTGCCAGCAGTTACGACAGCCTGAACACTGAAGCTTTCTTT. Protein product: CASSYDSLNTEAFF.

By frequency in the sample, this clonotype is medium-sized (0.01 to 0.1%). The V gene is TRBV5-1, the J gene TRBJ2-7; 8 positions match TRBD2. Germline CDR1 and CDR2: SGHRS and YFSETQ. V shed 3 bases and J 2 bases; nucleotides not matched to a gene: 10. CDR3 size: 16 residues. For the CDR3, the DNA is TGCGCCAGCAGCTGGACCCTTAGCGGGGCTGCCTACGAGCAGTACTTC. Protein sequence: CASSWTLSGAAYEQYF.

This clonotype has at least ten counts. The CDR3 DNA reads as TGCAGTGCTAGAGGGGGCAGCAATCAGCCCCAGCATTTT. It translates to CSARGGSNQPQHF. The gene calls are TRBV20-1 and TRBJ1-5; the D gene is possibly TRBD1 (5 bases). The length of the CDR3 is 13 residues. Between the trimmed V and J ends, which lost 1 base and 1 base, there was a span of 5 bases. Germline CDR1 DFQATT, CDR2 SNEGSKA (reference sequence).

This clonotype was seen repeatedly, ten times or more. The V gene is TRBV28, the J gene TRBJ2-6, with TRBD1 as a possible D gene (6 bases). The ends were cut back, 6 bases at V and 0 bases at J, with 15 bases in the middle. Germline CDR1 reads MDHEN; CDR2 reads SYDVKM. This CDR3 is 17 amino acids long. Here the CDR3 DNA reads TGTGCCAGCAGCCTCAGGGGCGTCATCTCTGGGGCCAACGTCCTGACTTTC. Its translation: CASSLRGVISGANVLTF.

The table lists this clonotype with many counts. This chain joins TRBV28 and TRBJ1-2, with 8 bases fitting TRBD1. The V gene end was trimmed by 4 bases and the J gene end by 4 bases; junction bases not matched to a gene: 8. Germline CDR1 is MDHEN and CDR2 is SYDVKM. This CDR3 has 15 residues. This CDR3 is CASSSQGGIVYGYTF. In DNA form, the CDR3 reads TGTGCCAGCAGTTCACAGGGGGGGATAGTCTATGGCTACACCTTC.

In the case of this clonotype: This sequence may be a read error, since a much larger clone differs from it by one base. The chain employs TRBV6-2 or TRBV6-3 and TRBJ1-5; D gene ambiguous. This CDR3 has 13 amino acids. V was cut by 5 bases and J by 14 bases, with 19 bases left in between. Germline V gene data show CDR1 as MNHEY and CDR2 as SVGEGT. The CDR3 nucleotides are TGTGCCAGCAGTGACGCCCCTAACCAGTCCGAGCATTTT. Its translation is CASSDAPNQSEHF.

This clonotype has a count of ten or more. The chain links TRBV28 to TRBJ1-2; D is ambiguous. Trimming left V 3 bases short and J 0 bases short, with 8 bases between. Looked up from germline, CDR1 is MDHEN and CDR2 is SYDVKM. The CDR3 has 14 residues. The DNA of the CDR3 is TGTGCCAGCAGTTTTGGCACAGCTAACTATGGCTACACCTTC. As protein: CASSFGTANYGYTF.

On this clonotype itself: Germline is not matched at one junction end, which may reflect a read error. CDR3 in DNA: TGCGCCATCGGTCCAACCGTACCCGGGGAGCTGTTTTTT. This sequence encodes CAIGPTVPGELFF. The chain recombines TRBV10-3 with TRBJ2-2; D is undetermined. This CDR3 is built from 13 residues. From germline, CDR1 is ENHRY and CDR2 SYGVKD.

V is TRBV28 and J is TRBJ2-1; 10 positions agree with TRBD2. The V gene's germline CDR1 is MDHEN and CDR2 SYDVKM. The length of the CDR3 is 16 residues. With V trimmed by 3 bases and J by 7 bases, 9 bases remained unmatched. The CDR3 nucleotides read TGTGCCAGCAGTTTCCTTAGACTAGCGGGTTGTAATGAGCAGTTCTTC. It codes for CASSFLRLAGCNEQFF.

Relative to its sample, this clonotype is medium-sized (0.01 to 0.1%). The chain joins TRBV20-1 to TRBJ1-4, with D possibly TRBD1 on 6 matching bases. Trimming took off 1 base at V and 8 bases at J, with 17 bases between the two ends. The CDR3 consists of 15 residues. Germline values: CDR1 DFQATT, CDR2 SNEGSKA (reference sequence). CDR3 coding DNA: TGCAGTGCTAGAGGGACTGGGGGGGCGAGAGAAAAACTGTTTTTT. Protein product: CSARGTGGAREKLFF.

This clonotype has at least ten counts. The gene calls are TRBV20-1 and TRBJ2-5; D uncertain. The germline V gene encodes CDR1 DFQATT and CDR2 SNEGSKA (reference sequence). Trimming removed 6 bases at V and 5 bases at J, with 1 base between. This CDR3 is 8 amino acids long. The CDR3 loop is CSAETQYF. CDR3 coding DNA: TGCAGTGCGGAGACCCAGTACTTC.

This clonotype was detected only once. V and J are TRBV15 and TRBJ2-7; D is undetermined. The CDR3 extends over 13 amino acids. Germline V gene sequence: CDR1 LNHNV, CDR2 YYDKDF (reference sequence). V lost 8 bases and J lost 0, with 11 bases in between. The CDR3 loop is CATGESSSYEQYF. The CDR3 coding sequence is TGTGCCACCGGCGAGTCAAGCTCCTACGAGCAGTACTTC.

As concerns this clonotype: Its ends do not fully match the called genes, so a read error is possible. This chain connects TRBV9 to TRBJ1-6; D not resolved. Per the germline V gene, CDR1 is SGDLS and CDR2 is YYNGEE. The CDR3 spans 12 residues. The CDR3 protein is CASSAPNYPLHF. The CDR3 DNA follows: TGTGCCAGCAGCGCCCCCAATTATCCCCTGCACTTT.

This clonotype occurred many times. The V and J genes are TRBV19 and TRBJ1-2; 11 bases align to TRBD1. With V trimmed by 6 bases and J by 2 bases, 8 bases remained unmatched. The CDR3 has 16 residues. Germline V lookup: CDR1 LNHDA, CDR2 SQIVND (reference sequence). The CDR3 sequence is CASSLRTGGANYGYTF. The CDR3 nucleotides read TGTGCCAGTAGCCTTAGGACAGGGGGCGCAAACTATGGCTACACCTTC.

This clonotype is categorized as medium-sized. CDR3 loop: CASSRQVGYQPQHF. The CDR3 DNA sequence: TGTGCCAGCAGCCGACAAGTAGGATATCAGCCCCAGCATTTT. The chain employs TRBV7-8 and TRBJ1-5; D uncertain. This CDR3 comprises 14 residues. The V gene lost 5 bases and the J gene lost 5 bases, with 13 bases spanning the gap. CDR1 SGHVS and CDR2 FQNEAQ come from the germline V gene.

This clonotype was recorded at least ten times. This chain connects TRBV6-2 or TRBV6-3 to TRBJ1-1, with 8 bases identical to TRBD1. Trimming at V came to 3 bases and at J to 4 bases, leaving 13 bases not matched to a gene. The length of the CDR3 is 17 residues. Germline V lookup: CDR1 MNHEY, CDR2 SVGEGT. The CDR3, as DNA: TGTGCCAGCAGTTATCTACAGGGGGGAACCCTGGTCACTGAAGCTTTCTTT. Protein sequence: CASSYLQGGTLVTEAFF.

A remark on this clonotype: A read error likely explains this, since a far larger clone differs by one base. The chain carries TRBV6-9 and TRBJ2-1; D unclear. The CDR3 sequence is 12 residues long. Germline V gene sequence: CDR1 MNHGY, CDR2 SVAAGI. CDR3 DNA: TGTGTCAGCAGTATATGGGGAAATGAGCAGTTCTTC. It specifies CVSSIWGNEQFF.

The sample holds many counts of this clonotype. This chain connects TRBV4-1 to TRBJ2-1, with a weak D call TRBD2 (5 bases). Germline CDR1 and CDR2: MGHRA and YSYEKL. This CDR3 region has 15 residues. The V gene lost 1 base and the J gene lost 7 bases, with 14 bases spanning the gap. The chain's CDR3 is CASSQGSSMSNEQFF. In nucleotides, the CDR3 is TGCGCCAGCAGCCAAGGGTCTAGCATGTCGAATGAGCAGTTCTTC.

This clonotype occurred many times. The V gene is TRBV7-3, the J gene TRBJ2-4; 9 nucleotides align to TRBD2. After removal of 5 bases from V and 8 bases from J, the junction contained 16 bases not matched to a gene. The germline V gene has CDR1 SGHTA and CDR2 FQGTGA. The CDR3 covers 17 residues. The CDR3 region has the DNA TGTGCCAGCAGCCTCGACCCTACGGCTAGCGGGACCCACATTCAGTACTTC. It yields the protein CASSLDPTASGTHIQYF.

In its sample, this clonotype is medium-sized. The rearrangement uses TRBV5-1 and TRBJ2-3, with D unresolved. Germline V CDR1 and CDR2: SGHRS, YFSETQ. The CDR3 sequence is 13 residues long. V lost 0 bases to trimming and J lost 4 bases, with 6 bases between them. For the CDR3, the DNA is TGCGCCAGCAGCTTGGACGGCTCAGATACGCAGTATTTT. Amino acids: CASSLDGSDTQYF. The full variable domain, rest sourced from reference TRBV5-1 and TRBJ2-3, is KAGVTQTPRYLIKTRGQQVTLSCSPISGHRSVSWYQQTPGQGLQFLFEYFSETQRNKGNFPGRFSGRQFSNSRSEMNVSTLELGDSALYLCASSLDGSDTQYFGPGTRLTVL.

Details on this clonotype: A junction boundary mismatches the germline segment, possibly from a read error. V and J are TRBV6-2 or TRBV6-3 and TRBJ2-7; possibly TRBD2 for D (6 bases). The germline V gene encodes CDR1 MNHEY and CDR2 SVGEGT. The CDR3 has 13 amino acids. This CDR3 reads CASSHRLGWEQYF. The CDR3 nucleotides are TGTGCCAGCAGTCACAGACTAGGCTGGGAGCAGTACTTT.

This clonotype was seen at least ten times. The chain employs TRBV19 and TRBJ2-1, with D unresolved. The CDR3 loop spans 13 amino acids. V lost 3 bases and J lost 5, with 8 bases in between. Germline CDR1 reads LNHDA; CDR2 reads SQIVND (reference sequence). The DNA for the CDR3 is TGTGCCAGTAGTATTTACCTCGACAATGAGCAGTTCTTC. Its translation: CASSIYLDNEQFF.

This clonotype is labeled medium-sized. This chain uses TRBV5-1 with TRBJ2-1, with TRBD2 as a possible D gene (6 bases). Germline V CDR1 and CDR2: SGHRS, YFSETQ. The CDR3 is made up of 17 amino acids. The germline V and J ends were trimmed by 0 bases and 3 bases, with 16 bases remaining between them. CDR3 region: CASSLAGGAQNYNEQFF. The CDR3 nucleotides read TGCGCCAGCAGCTTGGCGGGCGGGGCACAGAACTACAATGAGCAGTTCTTC.

The rearrangement joins TRBV12-3 or TRBV12-4 to TRBJ2-3; D gene unclear. The CDR3 consists of 12 residues. Between the trimmed V and J ends, which lost 3 bases and 10 bases, there was a span of 11 bases. The CDR3 nucleotides read TGTGCCAGCAGTTTTCTCGGTGCACCGCAGTATTTT. Its protein is CASSFLGAPQYF.

Comment on this clonotype: This sequence may be a read error, since a much larger clone differs from it by one base. The J gene is TRBJ2-7, the V gene TRBV6-5; D remains ambiguous. Germline V lookup: CDR1 MNHEY, CDR2 SVGAGI. The CDR3 has 16 residues. The CDR3, as DNA: TGTGCCAGCAGTTACTCGTACCGCTCCCCCTCCTACGGGCAGTACTTC. It is translated as CASSYSYRSPSYGQYF.

In its sample, this clonotype ranks as medium-sized. The CDR3 region has the DNA TGCGCCAGCAGCTTCGGCCAGGCCCACCCGACTGAAGCTTTCTTT. Amino acid sequence: CASSFGQAHPTEAFF. The V call is TRBV5-1, the J call TRBJ1-1, with unresolved D. The CDR3 is made up of 15 amino acids. CDR1 is SGHRS and CDR2 is YFSETQ in the germline V gene. V was pared by 2 bases and J by 5 bases, with 16 bases between. The full variable domain, completed using reference TRBV5-1 and TRBJ1-1, is KAGVTQTPRYLIKTRGQQVTLSCSPISGHRSVSWYQQTPGQGLQFLFEYFSETQRNKGNFPGRFSGRQFSNSRSEMNVSTLELGDSALYLCASSFGQAHPTEAFFGQGTRLTVV.

This clonotype was observed at least ten times. The chain couples TRBV27 to TRBJ2-2, with 9 positions matching TRBD2. CDR1 and CDR2 (germline): MNHEY, SMNVEV (reference sequence). This CDR3 is built from 16 residues. J was trimmed by 0 bases and V by 3 bases; bases with no gene match: 2. The CDR3, as DNA: TGTGCCAGCAGTTTTGCGGGAGGGGCGAACACCGGGGAGCTGTTTTTT. It translates to CASSFAGGANTGELFF.

Sample share makes this clonotype medium-sized (0.01 to 0.1%). The chain employs TRBV6-1 and TRBJ2-7; 7 bases align to TRBD1. CDR1 is MNHNS and CDR2 is SASEGT in the germline V gene. CDR3 length: 13 amino acids. Trimming took 4 bases from V and 6 from J; bases not matched to a gene: 6. This CDR3 is CASSVKTGVEQYF. The CDR3 DNA is TGTGCCAGCAGTGTAAAAACAGGGGTCGAGCAGTACTTC.